This entry concerns a single T cell receptor (beta chain). CDR1 and CDR2 (germline): SGHAT, FQNNGV. The CDR3 length is 17 residues. The ends were cut back, 2 bases at V and 2 bases at J, with 13 bases in the middle. The sample originates from a study of blood T cell repertoires in COVID-19. Study context: The United States, Italy and Spain were the sources of the acute and convalescent COVID-19 samples. Sample material is recorded as cDNA or gDNA derived from T cells, B-cell-depleted T cells, or PBMCs.

Original methodology: Counts of nucleated cells, estimated from reference gene primer amplification, were obtained. The protocol was immunoSEQ multiplex PCR, while the TCRdb copy is restricted to in-frame clones and leaves out a portion. V, J and clone size reflect that table, while D and trimming were determined from the DNA. The sample yields about 250,000 clones, about 86% seen once. Sequenced input: peripheral blood. The TCR originated in a man aged 45-65 years with active or convalescent COVID-19. This rearrangement joins TRBV11-2 to TRBJ1-6, with D unclear. In nucleotides, the CDR3 is TGTGCCAGCAGCTTAAGTCGGGAGTTCACCTATAATTCACCCCTCCACTTT. Its protein product is CASSLSREFTYNSPLHF.